This TCR beta chain appears in the sequencing data of a study of blood T cell repertoires in COVID-19. Looking at the study overall: Sites in the United States, Italy and Spain provided acute and convalescent COVID-19 samples. PBMCs, B-cell-depleted T cells, or T cells provided the cDNA or gDNA that made up the material.

CDR3 size: 15 residues. Germline CDR1 SGHAT, CDR2 FQNNGV. With 5 bases removed from V and 4 bases from J, the gap between germline ends came to 17 bases. Sequenced by immunoSEQ multiplex PCR; TCRdb stores in-frame clones only, minus some. The data show 120,000 or so clones, around 85% seen once. This chain links TRBV11-2 with TRBJ1-2; a weak D match, TRBD1 (5 bases). The specimen sequenced was peripheral blood. The TCR sequence derives from a man between 65 and 80 years old who had recovered from COVID-19. CDR3 DNA: TGTGCCAGCAGCCTTCGTGGGGGGACCGGCTATGGCTACACCTTC. Translating it yields CASSLRGGTGYGYTF.